These T cell receptor beta chains were read from a single sample in a study of T cells in Graves' hyperthyroidism and ophthalmopathy. Each CDR3 protein is one row after TCRdb ran MiXCR on the multiplex PCR reads. The sample lists some 600,000 distinct CDR3 sequences; about 14% were seen once. Material for sequencing was blood. The receptors were sampled from a woman between 25 and 40 years old with Graves' hyperthyroidism that later progressed to Graves' ophthalmopathy. Both conserved end residues are part of each CDR3. D genes are given only for firm matches. A row's size may be missing; if present it is once, few, many or a size class.

j_call	d_call	clone_size	v_call	cdr3_aa	cdr3_nt
TRBJ2-5	TRBD1	few	TRBV19	CASSNPGTGIGRAETQYF	TGTGCCAGTAGTAATCCCGGGACAGGAATCGGGCGGGCAGAGACCCAGTACTTC
TRBJ1-2	.	many	TRBV19	CASSDRRDIVKSNYGYTF	TGTGCCAGTAGCGACCGCCGGGACATCGTAAAGTCTAACTATGGCTACACCTTC
TRBJ2-5	TRBD2	few	TRBV25-1	CASSAMGGAGETQYF	TGTGCCAGCAGTGCAATGGGAGGGGCAGGAGAGACCCAGTACTTC
TRBJ1-1	TRBD1	many	TRBV6-1	CASSTPRGTVTFF	TGTGCCAGCTCCACCCCAAGGGGGACAGTAACTTTCTTT
TRBJ2-5	.	many	TRBV27	CASKPTAAETQYF	TGTGCCAGCAAACCCACTGCTGCAGAGACCCAGTACTTC
TRBJ1-2	TRBD1	.	TRBV4-1	CASSQPRQGRNGYTF	TGCGCCAGCAGCCAACCCAGACAGGGAAGAAATGGCTACACCTTC
TRBJ2-3	TRBD1	many	TRBV18	CASSPGQGADTQYF	TGTGCCAGCAGTCCGGGACAGGGGGCAGATACGCAGTATTTT
TRBJ2-1	.	many	TRBV11-2	CASSFDRDAEQFF	TGTGCCAGCAGCTTTGACCGTGATGCTGAGCAGTTCTTC
TRBJ2-5	TRBD2	.	TRBV6-1	CASSEGAGAVETQYF	TGTGCCAGCAGTGAAGGGGCGGGAGCGGTGGAGACCCAGTACTTC
TRBJ1-5	.	many	TRBV3-1	CASYTGGWNSNQPQHF	TGTGCCAGCTATACCGGGGGTTGGAATAGCAATCAGCCCCAGCATTTT
TRBJ1-2	TRBD1	many	TRBV28	CASSSSTGTGGGRYGYTF	TGTGCCAGCAGTTCGTCCACCGGGACAGGGGGCGGGCGATATGGCTACACCTTC
TRBJ1-2	TRBD1	many	TRBV12-3/TRBV12-4	CASRDSPNYGYTF	TGTGCCAGCCGGGACAGTCCAAACTATGGCTACACCTTC
TRBJ1-5	.	few	TRBV9	CASSTSPQSNQPQHF	TGTGCCAGCAGCACATCCCCCCAAAGCAATCAGCCCCAGCATTTT
TRBJ2-2	.	many	TRBV19	CASSIGGRGVTGELFF	TGTGCCAGTAGTATAGGAGGCAGGGGAGTCACCGGGGAGCTGTTTTTT
TRBJ1-3	.	few	TRBV4-1	CASSHPSARRLIGNTIYF	TGCGCCAGCAGCCACCCCTCTGCGCGGAGGCTTATTGGAAACACCATATATTTT
TRBJ2-7	TRBD2	.	TRBV4-3	CASSQGWTSGLPYEQYF	TGCGCCAGCAGCCAAGGGTGGACTAGCGGGTTACCCTACGAGCAGTACTTC
TRBJ2-2	TRBD1	.	TRBV6-1	CASRRQGNTGELFF	TGTGCCAGCAGACGACAGGGGAACACCGGGGAGCTGTTTTTT
TRBJ2-3	TRBD2	many	TRBV6-1	CASLAGVTDTQYF	TGTGCCAGCCTAGCGGGAGTAACAGATACGCAGTATTTT
TRBJ2-3	TRBD2	many	TRBV10-3	CASGLAGTSDTQYF	TGTGCCAGCGGACTAGCGGGAACCTCAGATACGCAGTATTTT
TRBJ2-5	TRBD2	many	TRBV6-1	CASRTSGSLQETQYF	TGTGCCAGCAGAACTAGCGGGAGCCTCCAAGAGACCCAGTACTTC
TRBJ2-7	.	.	TRBV9	CASSVEDLLNPYEQYF	TGTGCCAGCAGCGTAGAGGACCTTTTAAACCCCTACGAGCAGTACTTC
TRBJ2-7	TRBD2	.	TRBV25-1	CASSEPGRGSSYEQYF	TGTGCCAGCAGTGAACCCGGGCGGGGGAGCTCCTACGAGCAGTACTTC
TRBJ2-3	TRBD2	many	TRBV9	CASSTSSGRAADTQYF	TGTGCCAGCAGTACCTCTAGCGGGAGGGCGGCAGATACGCAGTATTTT
TRBJ1-2	.	.	TRBV12-3/TRBV12-4	CASSPTSNYGYTF	TGTGCCAGCAGTCCCACAAGTAACTATGGCTACACCTTC
TRBJ2-3	TRBD1	.	TRBV4-1	CASSQWDRGSGTDTQYF	TGCGCCAGCAGCCAGTGGGACAGGGGCTCGGGCACAGATACGCAGTATTTT
TRBJ1-5	.	.	TRBV20-1	CSARDSRNFPASNQPQHF	TGCAGTGCTAGAGATTCAAGGAATTTTCCCGCTAGCAATCAGCCCCAGCATTTT
TRBJ2-5	TRBD2	many	TRBV20-1	CSAEALAFQETQYF	TGCAGTGCAGAGGCACTAGCGTTTCAAGAGACCCAGTACTTC
TRBJ2-7	TRBD2	many	TRBV19	CASSPRTSGSTSEQYF	TGTGCCAGTAGCCCCAGGACTAGCGGGAGTACCTCTGAACAGTACTTC
TRBJ1-4	.	many	TRBV14	CASSPRDVATNEKLFF	TGTGCCAGCAGCCCTCGGGACGTTGCAACTAATGAAAAACTGTTTTTT
TRBJ2-1	.	.	TRBV5-1	CASSLRGVTYNEQFF	TGCGCCAGCAGCTTGAGGGGGGTCACCTACAATGAGCAGTTCTTC
TRBJ2-3	.	many	TRBV29-1	CSVEKVFGGTDTQYF	TGCAGCGTTGAAAAAGTATTCGGAGGCACAGATACGCAGTATTTT
TRBJ1-1	.	.	TRBV7-8	CASSLDLGGMTEASF	TGTGCCAGCAGCTTAGATCTTGGGGGGATGACTGAAGCTTCCTTT
TRBJ1-1	.	few	TRBV6-1	CASSPGPPGAEAFF	TGTGCCAGCAGCCCTGGACCCCCAGGGGCTGAAGCTTTCTTT
TRBJ2-7	.	many	TRBV20-1	CSARAVQGAYEQYF	TGCAGTGCTAGAGCGGTTCAGGGTGCCTACGAGCAGTACTTC
TRBJ2-7	TRBD2	few	TRBV6-1	CASSRGLAGDGYEQYF	TGTGCCAGCAGCCGAGGACTAGCGGGAGATGGGTACGAGCAGTACTTC
TRBJ1-2	TRBD1	many	TRBV29-1	CSVSGTGDGYTF	TGCAGCGTCTCCGGGACAGGGGATGGCTACACCTTC
TRBJ2-7	TRBD1	.	TRBV5-1	CASSLSQGAVEEQYF	TGCGCCAGCAGCTTGTCCCAGGGGGCTGTTGAGGAGCAGTACTTC
TRBJ1-2	TRBD1	few	TRBV5-5	CASSWGQGVINYGYTF	TGTGCCAGCAGCTGGGGACAGGGGGTTATTAACTATGGCTACACCTTC
TRBJ2-3	.	many	TRBV27	CASSPDYSTDTQYF	TGTGCCAGCAGTCCTGACTATAGCACAGATACGCAGTATTTT
TRBJ2-2	TRBD2	.	TRBV9	CASSLSGRADTGELFF	TGTGCCAGCAGCCTTAGCGGGAGGGCCGACACCGGGGAGCTGTTTTTT
TRBJ2-7	TRBD1	many	TRBV19	CASSLRQGFYEQYF	TGTGCCAGTAGTTTAAGACAGGGGTTCTACGAGCAGTACTTC
TRBJ2-3	.	few	TRBV3-1	CASRLGFSGGVDTQYF	TGTGCCAGCAGACTTGGATTTAGCGGTGGAGTAGATACGCAGTATTTT
TRBJ2-6	.	many	TRBV27	CASTSDSGANVLTF	TGTGCCAGCACGTCAGACTCTGGGGCCAACGTCCTGACTTTC
TRBJ2-5	TRBD2	many	TRBV27	CASSLAGGNQETQYF	TGTGCCAGCTCCCTAGCGGGAGGAAACCAAGAGACCCAGTACTTC
TRBJ1-1	.	many	TRBV6-1	CASSERALGGSEAFF	TGTGCCAGCAGTGAAAGGGCCCTAGGAGGCTCTGAAGCTTTCTTT
TRBJ2-5	.	few	TRBV4-2	CASSPFSSQETQYF	TGTGCCAGCAGCCCCTTTTCTAGCCAAGAGACCCAGTACTTC
TRBJ1-2	TRBD1	.	TRBV2	CASSEDRGSSSYTF	TGTGCCAGCAGTGAGGACAGGGGAAGTTCGAGCTACACCTTC
TRBJ2-1	.	few	TRBV28	CASKSYYEQFF	TGTGCCAGCAAATCGTACTATGAGCAGTTCTTC
TRBJ2-2	.	.	TRBV27	CASSLGLAGGTRELFF	TGTGCCAGCAGTTTAGGGCTAGCAGGAGGTACCAGGGAGCTGTTTTTT
TRBJ1-5	TRBD1	many	TRBV28	CASSSGGMNNQPQHF	TGTGCCAGCAGTTCAGGGGGCATGAACAATCAGCCCCAGCATTTT
TRBJ2-5	.	many	TRBV20-1	CSATPPGLTEHF	TGCAGTGCCACCCCGCCTGGACTAACCGAGCACTTC
TRBJ2-2	.	few	TRBV6-1	CASSGMVGELFF	TGTGCCAGCAGTGGGATGGTAGGGGAGCTGTTTTTT
TRBJ2-1	.	many	TRBV27	CASSSGAKSYNEQFF	TGTGCCAGCAGTTCGGGGGCTAAGTCCTACAATGAGCAGTTCTTC
TRBJ2-1	TRBD2	many	TRBV27	CASSFWGGGGLDSNEQFF	TGTGCCAGCAGTTTTTGGGGGGGTGGAGGACTAGACTCCAATGAGCAGTTCTTC
TRBJ2-1	TRBD2	many	TRBV5-1	CASTSGLAGRNEQFF	TGCGCCAGCACCTCAGGACTAGCGGGACGCAATGAGCAGTTCTTC
TRBJ2-7	TRBD1	.	TRBV6-1	CASRNRDRGIYEQYF	TGTGCCAGCAGAAACCGGGACAGGGGCATCTACGAGCAGTACTTC
TRBJ1-4	TRBD1	few	TRBV10-3	CAISERQGNEKLFF	TGTGCCATCAGTGAGCGACAGGGCAATGAAAAACTGTTTTTT